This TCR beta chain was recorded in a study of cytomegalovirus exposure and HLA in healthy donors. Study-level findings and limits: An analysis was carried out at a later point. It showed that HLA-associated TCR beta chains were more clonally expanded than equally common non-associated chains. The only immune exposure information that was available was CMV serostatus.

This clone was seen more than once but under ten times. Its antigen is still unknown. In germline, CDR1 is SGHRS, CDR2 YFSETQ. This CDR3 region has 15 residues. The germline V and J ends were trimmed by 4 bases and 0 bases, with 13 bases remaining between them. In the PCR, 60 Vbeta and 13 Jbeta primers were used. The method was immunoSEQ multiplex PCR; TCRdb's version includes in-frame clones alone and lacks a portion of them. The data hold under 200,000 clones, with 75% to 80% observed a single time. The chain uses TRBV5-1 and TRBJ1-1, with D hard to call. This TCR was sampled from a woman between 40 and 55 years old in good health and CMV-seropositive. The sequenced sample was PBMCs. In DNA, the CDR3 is TGCGCCAGCAGCCCAGACATTAGAGTGAACACTGAAGCTTTCTTT. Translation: CASSPDIRVNTEAFF.